These T cell receptor beta chains were read from a single sample in a study of blood T cell repertoires in COVID-19. Method: immunoSEQ multiplex PCR; TCRdb's copy keeps in-frame clones and lacks some. Of 200,000 to 250,000 clones listed, approximately 83% are singletons. Material for sequencing was peripheral blood. Receptors originate from a woman under 40 who had recovered from COVID-19. Both conserved end residues are part of each CDR3. A D gene is named only where the DNA matches it firmly. Expanded clones get a size class; other rows say once, few or many, or leave the size out.

>few|TRBV11-2|TRBJ1-5|TRBD1
TGTGCCAGCAGCGCGAGCTACCGGGACAGGGATAGCAATCAGCCCCAGCATTTT
CASSASYRDRDSNQPQHF
>-|TRBV27|TRBJ2-3|TRBD2
TGTGCCAGCCGAGAACCTAGCGGTAGCACAGATACGCAGTATTTT
CASREPSGSTDTQYF
>-|TRBV19|TRBJ1-5|TRBD1
TGTGCCAGTAGTACCTCAGGGGGAAATCAGCCCCAGCATTTT
CASSTSGGNQPQHF
>-|TRBV5-1|TRBJ2-3|TRBD1
TGCGCCAGCAGCGGGACAGGGTCAACTAGCACAGATACGCAGTATTTT
CASSGTGSTSTDTQYF
>once|TRBV7-3|TRBJ2-7|-
TGTGCCAGCAGCTTAACGGTCGGCTACGAGCAGTACTTC
CASSLTVGYEQYF
>-|TRBV7-9|TRBJ2-3|TRBD2
TGTGCCAGCAGCCTACTAGCGGGAGAAGTCACAGATACGCAGTATTTT
CASSLLAGEVTDTQYF
>-|TRBV11-2|TRBJ1-5|TRBD1
TGTGCCAGCGGACAGGGTAGCAATCAGCCCCAGCATTTT
CASGQGSNQPQHF
>-|TRBV10-1|TRBJ2-1|TRBD2
TGCGCCAGCAGCGCTCGACTAGCGGGAGACGGTGAGCAGTTCTTC
CASSARLAGDGEQFF
>-|TRBV11-2|TRBJ2-7|-
TGTGCCAGCAGTCGGAGTTACTTGTCCTCCTACGAGCAGTACTTC
CASSRSYLSSYEQYF
>-|TRBV5-1|TRBJ2-3|TRBD1
TGCGCCAGCAGCTTGGCCGCCAGGGGGCCAGATACGCAGTATTTT
CASSLAARGPDTQYF
>-|TRBV28|TRBJ2-1|-
TGTGCCAGCGCGACCCGCGGATCCCTCTCCTACAATGAGCAGTTCTTC
CASATRGSLSYNEQFF
>-|TRBV15|TRBJ2-7|-
TGTGCCACCAGCAGAGAATCGGCAGGTCAAATCTACGAGCAGTACTTC
CATSRESAGQIYEQYF
>-|TRBV10-3|TRBJ2-5|-
TGTGCCATCAGTGAACAAACGGGGACCCAGTACTTC
CAISEQTGTQYF
>-|TRBV4-1|TRBJ2-2|TRBD1
TGCGCCAGCAGCCAAGAGGACAGGGGGCTGTCCGGGGAGCTGTTTTTT
CASSQEDRGLSGELFF
>few|TRBV7-3|TRBJ1-1|TRBD1
TGTGCCAGCAGCCCGACAGGGCTGGACACTGAAGCTTTCTTT
CASSPTGLDTEAFF
>-|TRBV7-3|TRBJ2-2|-
TGTGCCAGCAGCTTAAAATATACTAGCACCGGGGAGCTGTTTTTT
CASSLKYTSTGELFF
>-|TRBV9|TRBJ1-2|-
TGTGCCAGCAGCGTAGCTTCAGACAGGACCTTCTATGGCTACACCTTC
CASSVASDRTFYGYTF
>-|TRBV10-1|TRBJ2-7|TRBD2
TGCGCCAGCAGTGAATTCGGGCGGGAGGCTTACGAGCAGTACTTC
CASSEFGREAYEQYF